The clone carrying this T cell receptor (beta chain) has a single count. Repertoires were generated with immunoSEQ multiplex PCR, while TCRdb's copy carries only in-frame clones and drops some. The sample has about 170,000 clones; about 90% are singletons. These data originate in a study of control samples from healthy donors and cancer patients. The J segment lost 6 bases and the V segment lost 5 bases, leaving 9 bases of the junction unmatched. The V gene's germline CDR1 is SGHVS and CDR2 FNYEAQ. CDR3 length: 17 residues. The gene calls are TRBV7-6 and TRBJ2-3; 15 nucleotides align to TRBD2. Sequenced input: blood. The clonotype comes from a man aged 30 to 39 in good health. Here the CDR3 DNA reads TGTGCCAGCAGCCCACCGGGACTAGCGGGGGGAGGGGATACGCAGTATTTT. Its translation is CASSPPGLAGGGDTQYF.